This T cell receptor beta chain originates from a study of tumor and adjacent non-tumor tissue in lung cancer. Three rounds of nested PCR, following a modified ARM-PCR protocol, produced the TCRbeta library. TCRdb itself ran the multiplex PCR reads through MiXCR, one entry per CDR3 protein. The sample includes 200,000 to 250,000 distinct CDR3 sequences, about 76% of them seen just once. Germline V gene lookup returns CDR1 SGHAT and CDR2 FQNNGV. The CDR3 has 17 amino acids. This clonotype was counted only a few times. One end of the junction fails to match germline, which may point to a read error. This sample's RNA came from whole unsorted tissue.

The TCR originated in a man in his fifties or sixties with non-small cell lung cancer. This chain connects TRBV11-2 to TRBJ1-6; D is perhaps TRBD1 (6 bases). The sample comprised lung tumor tissue. CDR3 bases: TGTGCTAGCAGCTCTTGGCAGGGGAGAGGGTATATTTCACCCCTCCACTTT. Translated, it gives CASSSWQGRGYISPLHF.